The entry below gives a single T cell receptor beta chain sequence along with its context. The V end lost 3 bases, the J end lost 2 bases, and 14 bases lay between the germline ends. The CDR3 covers 15 residues. The germline V gene encodes CDR1 MDHEN and CDR2 SYDVKM. This entry belongs to a study of blood T cell repertoires in COVID-19. The overall study: Sample material is recorded as cDNA or gDNA derived from T cells, B-cell-depleted T cells, or PBMCs.

TCRdb's table, derived via immunoSEQ multiplex PCR, lists solely in-frame clones and lacks some. The top ten clones hold 2.5% to 3.5% of a sample with about 130,000 clones, approximately 85% of them seen once. The TCR was taken from a woman aged 80 or older with COVID-19, enrolled during active disease. The sequenced sample was peripheral blood. V gene TRBV28 combines with J gene TRBJ2-7; possibly TRBD2 for D (6 bases). The CDR3 DNA reads TGTGCCAGCAGTTTCCCCCGGGGGTTCACCTACGAGCAGTACTTC. Its protein is CASSFPRGFTYEQYF.